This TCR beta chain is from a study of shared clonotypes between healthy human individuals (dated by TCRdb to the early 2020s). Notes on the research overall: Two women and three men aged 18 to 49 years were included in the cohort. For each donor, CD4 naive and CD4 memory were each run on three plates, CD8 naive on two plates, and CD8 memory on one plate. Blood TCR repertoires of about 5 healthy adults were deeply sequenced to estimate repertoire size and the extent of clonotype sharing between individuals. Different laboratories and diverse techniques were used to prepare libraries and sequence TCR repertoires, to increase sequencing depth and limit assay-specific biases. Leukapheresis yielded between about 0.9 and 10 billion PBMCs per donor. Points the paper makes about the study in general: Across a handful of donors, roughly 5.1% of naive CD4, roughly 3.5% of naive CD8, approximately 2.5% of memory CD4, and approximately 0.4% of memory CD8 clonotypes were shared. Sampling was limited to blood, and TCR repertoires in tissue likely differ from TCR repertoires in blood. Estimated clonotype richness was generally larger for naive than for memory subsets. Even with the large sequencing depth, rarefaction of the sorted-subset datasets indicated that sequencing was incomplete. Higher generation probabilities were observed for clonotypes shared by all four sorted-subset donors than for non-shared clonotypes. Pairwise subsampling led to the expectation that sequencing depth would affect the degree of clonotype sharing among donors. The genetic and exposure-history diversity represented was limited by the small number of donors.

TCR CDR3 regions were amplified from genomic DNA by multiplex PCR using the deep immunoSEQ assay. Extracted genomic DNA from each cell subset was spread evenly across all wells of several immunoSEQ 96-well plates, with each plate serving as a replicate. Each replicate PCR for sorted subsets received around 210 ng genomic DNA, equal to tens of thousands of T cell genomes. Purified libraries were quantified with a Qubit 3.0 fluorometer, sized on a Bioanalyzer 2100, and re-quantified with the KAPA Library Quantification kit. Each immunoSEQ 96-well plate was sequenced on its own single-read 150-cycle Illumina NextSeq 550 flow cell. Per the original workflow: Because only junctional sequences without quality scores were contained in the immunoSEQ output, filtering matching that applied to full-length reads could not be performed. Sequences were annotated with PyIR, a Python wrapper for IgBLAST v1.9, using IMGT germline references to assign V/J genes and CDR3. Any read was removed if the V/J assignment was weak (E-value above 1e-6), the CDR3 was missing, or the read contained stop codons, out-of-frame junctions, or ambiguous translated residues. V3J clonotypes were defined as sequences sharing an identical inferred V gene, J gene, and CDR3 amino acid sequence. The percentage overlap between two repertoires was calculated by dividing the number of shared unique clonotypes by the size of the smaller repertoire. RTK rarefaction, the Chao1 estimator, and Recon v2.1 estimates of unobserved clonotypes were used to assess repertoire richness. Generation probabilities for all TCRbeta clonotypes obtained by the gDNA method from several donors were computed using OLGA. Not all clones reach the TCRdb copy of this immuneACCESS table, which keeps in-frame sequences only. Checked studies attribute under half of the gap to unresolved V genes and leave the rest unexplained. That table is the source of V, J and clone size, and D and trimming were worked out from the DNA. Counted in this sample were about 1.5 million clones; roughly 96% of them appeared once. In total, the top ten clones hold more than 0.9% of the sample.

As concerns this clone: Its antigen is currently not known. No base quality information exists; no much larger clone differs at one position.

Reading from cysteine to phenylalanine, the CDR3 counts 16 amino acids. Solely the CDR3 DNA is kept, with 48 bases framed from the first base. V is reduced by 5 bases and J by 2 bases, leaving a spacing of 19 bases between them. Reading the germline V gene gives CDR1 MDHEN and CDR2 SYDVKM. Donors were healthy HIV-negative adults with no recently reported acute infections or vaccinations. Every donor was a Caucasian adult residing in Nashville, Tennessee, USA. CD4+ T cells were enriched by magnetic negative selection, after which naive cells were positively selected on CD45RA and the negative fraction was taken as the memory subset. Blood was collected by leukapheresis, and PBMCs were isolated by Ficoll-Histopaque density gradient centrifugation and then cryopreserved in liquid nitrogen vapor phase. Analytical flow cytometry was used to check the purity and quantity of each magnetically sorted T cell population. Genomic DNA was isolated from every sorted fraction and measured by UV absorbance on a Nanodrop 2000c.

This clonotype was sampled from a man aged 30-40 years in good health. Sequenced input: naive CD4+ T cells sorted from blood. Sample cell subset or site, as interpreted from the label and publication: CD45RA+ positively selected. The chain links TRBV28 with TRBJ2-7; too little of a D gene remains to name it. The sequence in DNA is TGTGCCAGCAGTAGACCCCGCAGCGCCGAAACCTACGAGCAGTACTTC. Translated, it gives CASSRPRSAETYEQYF.